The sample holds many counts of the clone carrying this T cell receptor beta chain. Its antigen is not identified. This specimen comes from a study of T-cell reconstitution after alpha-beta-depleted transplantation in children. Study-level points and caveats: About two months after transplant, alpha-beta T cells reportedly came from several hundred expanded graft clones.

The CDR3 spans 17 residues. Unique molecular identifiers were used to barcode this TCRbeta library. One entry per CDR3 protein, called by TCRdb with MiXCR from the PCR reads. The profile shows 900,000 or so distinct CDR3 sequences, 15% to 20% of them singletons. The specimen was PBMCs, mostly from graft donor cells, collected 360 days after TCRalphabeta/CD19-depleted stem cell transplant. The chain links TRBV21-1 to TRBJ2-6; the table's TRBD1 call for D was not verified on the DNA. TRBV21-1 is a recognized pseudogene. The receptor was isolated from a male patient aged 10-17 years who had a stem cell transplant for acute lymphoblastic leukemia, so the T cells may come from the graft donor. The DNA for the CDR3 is TGTGCCAGCAGCAAAGAAAGGACAGGAACTGGGGCCAACGTCCTGACTTTC. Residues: CASSKERTGTGANVLTF.